This is a list of T cell receptor beta chains from one sample in a study of PD-1 blockade in classical Hodgkin lymphoma. The method was immunoSEQ multiplex PCR; TCRdb's version includes in-frame clones alone and lacks a portion of them. The table lists just under 65,000 clones, more than 80% of them singletons. The sample in question was peripheral blood mononuclear cells (PBMCs), obtained before the fourth cycle of nivolumab. The receptors were gathered from a human donor with classical Hodgkin lymphoma. Both conserved end residues are part of each CDR3. A D gene is named only where the DNA matches it firmly. Not all rows give a size; the values are once, few, many and, for expanded clones, a class.

clone_size: few
j_call: TRBJ1-6
v_call: TRBV6-5
d_call: NA
cdr3_aa: CASSRRNSPLHF
cdr3_nt: TGTGCCAGCAGTCGCCGTAATTCACCCCTCCACTTT

clone_size: NA
j_call: TRBJ1-5
v_call: TRBV6-1
d_call: TRBD1
cdr3_aa: CASSLTGNNQPQHF
cdr3_nt: TGTGCCAGCAGTTTGACAGGGAACAATCAGCCCCAGCATTTT

clone_size: NA
j_call: TRBJ1-1
v_call: TRBV2
d_call: NA
cdr3_aa: CASKSFLVGTEAFF
cdr3_nt: TGTGCCAGCAAGTCGTTTTTGGTGGGCACTGAAGCTTTCTTT

clone_size: NA
j_call: TRBJ2-7
v_call: TRBV14
d_call: NA
cdr3_aa: CASSQDRSSSLPKDEQYF
cdr3_nt: TGTGCCAGCAGCCAAGATCGGAGTTCCTCCCTCCCCAAGGACGAGCAGTACTTC

clone_size: NA
j_call: TRBJ1-6
v_call: TRBV19
d_call: NA
cdr3_aa: CASSMALGAGTNSPLHF
cdr3_nt: TGTGCCAGTAGTATGGCCCTTGGGGCAGGGACTAATTCACCCCTCCACTTT

clone_size: NA
j_call: TRBJ2-7
v_call: TRBV6-5
d_call: NA
cdr3_aa: CVTDGYEQYF
cdr3_nt: TGTGTGACGGACGGCTACGAGCAGTACTTC

clone_size: NA
j_call: TRBJ2-7
v_call: TRBV12-5
d_call: TRBD2
cdr3_aa: CASGPGGFPYEQYF
cdr3_nt: TGTGCTAGTGGTCCCGGGGGGTTCCCCTACGAGCAGTACTTC

clone_size: once
j_call: TRBJ1-3
v_call: TRBV6-5
d_call: TRBD1
cdr3_aa: CATQGSGNTIYF
cdr3_nt: TGTGCCACACAGGGGTCTGGAAACACCATATATTTT

clone_size: NA
j_call: TRBJ1-5
v_call: TRBV19
d_call: NA
cdr3_aa: CASSITQGGIQPQHF
cdr3_nt: TGTGCCAGTAGTATCACCCAGGGTGGGATTCAGCCCCAGCATTTT

clone_size: NA
j_call: TRBJ1-1
v_call: TRBV5-8
d_call: NA
cdr3_aa: CASSFRRTEAFF
cdr3_nt: TGTGCCAGCAGCTTTCGGAGGACTGAAGCTTTCTTT

clone_size: NA
j_call: TRBJ2-7
v_call: TRBV19
d_call: TRBD1
cdr3_aa: CASSAGQGPYYEQYF
cdr3_nt: TGTGCCAGTAGTGCGGGACAGGGGCCATACTACGAGCAGTACTTC

clone_size: NA
j_call: TRBJ1-1
v_call: TRBV19
d_call: TRBD1
cdr3_aa: CASSITPRGTEAFF
cdr3_nt: TGTGCCAGTAGTATCACCCCCAGGGGGACAGAAGCTTTCTTT

clone_size: NA
j_call: TRBJ1-2
v_call: TRBV28
d_call: NA
cdr3_aa: CASNQTPARDGYTF
cdr3_nt: TGTGCCAGCAACCAGACCCCAGCGAGGGATGGCTACACCTTC

clone_size: NA
j_call: TRBJ2-7
v_call: TRBV19
d_call: TRBD1
cdr3_aa: CASTFQGQGTYEQYF
cdr3_nt: TGTGCCAGTACCTTTCAGGGACAGGGAACCTACGAGCAGTACTTC

clone_size: NA
j_call: TRBJ1-6
v_call: TRBV7-9
d_call: NA
cdr3_aa: CASSLSGLTLGSPLHF
cdr3_nt: TGTGCCAGCAGCCTATCGGGACTAACCTTAGGTTCACCCCTCCACTTT

clone_size: NA
j_call: TRBJ1-2
v_call: TRBV7-9
d_call: NA
cdr3_aa: CASSQEEGEGYTF
cdr3_nt: TGTGCCAGCAGCCAGGAAGAGGGCGAAGGCTACACCTTC

clone_size: NA
j_call: TRBJ2-2
v_call: TRBV5-4
d_call: NA
cdr3_aa: CASSTGEAGELFF
cdr3_nt: TGTGCCAGCAGCACCGGAGAGGCCGGGGAGCTGTTTTTT

clone_size: NA
j_call: TRBJ2-3
v_call: TRBV19
d_call: TRBD2
cdr3_aa: CASALAGGIDTQYF
cdr3_nt: TGTGCCAGCGCACTAGCGGGGGGCATAGATACGCAGTATTTT

clone_size: NA
j_call: TRBJ1-6
v_call: TRBV4-2
d_call: NA
cdr3_aa: CASSQDPGANSPLHF
cdr3_nt: TGTGCCAGCAGCCAAGATCCTGGAGCCAATTCACCCCTCCACTTT

clone_size: NA
j_call: TRBJ2-3
v_call: TRBV5-6
d_call: TRBD1
cdr3_aa: CASIYRTGVGDTQYF
cdr3_nt: TGTGCCAGCATTTACCGGACAGGGGTTGGAGATACGCAGTATTTT

clone_size: NA
j_call: TRBJ2-1
v_call: TRBV11-3
d_call: TRBD1
cdr3_aa: CASSFQGASYNEQFF
cdr3_nt: TGTGCCAGCAGCTTCCAGGGGGCCTCCTACAATGAGCAGTTCTTC

clone_size: NA
j_call: TRBJ1-1
v_call: TRBV7-2
d_call: NA
cdr3_aa: CASSRQGTTEAFF
cdr3_nt: TGTGCCAGCAGCCGTCAGGGGACCACTGAAGCTTTCTTT

clone_size: NA
j_call: TRBJ1-2
v_call: TRBV7-9
d_call: TRBD1
cdr3_aa: CASSRQGGLYGYTF
cdr3_nt: TGTGCCAGCAGCAGACAGGGGGGACTCTATGGCTACACCTTC

clone_size: NA
j_call: TRBJ1-5
v_call: TRBV6-1
d_call: NA
cdr3_aa: CASSTDSTVQPQHF
cdr3_nt: TGTGCCAGCAGTACCGACAGTACCGTTCAGCCCCAGCATTTT

clone_size: NA
j_call: TRBJ2-1
v_call: TRBV5-4
d_call: TRBD2
cdr3_aa: CASSLTSGAYNEQFF
cdr3_nt: TGTGCCAGCAGCCTGACTAGCGGGGCCTACAATGAGCAGTTCTTC

clone_size: few
j_call: TRBJ2-2
v_call: TRBV4-1
d_call: NA
cdr3_aa: CASSQEWTGELFF
cdr3_nt: TGCGCCAGCAGCCAAGAGTGGACCGGGGAGCTGTTTTTT

clone_size: NA
j_call: TRBJ1-1
v_call: TRBV29-1
d_call: NA
cdr3_aa: CSVVGKWVSEAFF
cdr3_nt: TGCAGCGTTGTTGGGAAATGGGTCTCCGAAGCTTTCTTT

clone_size: NA
j_call: TRBJ1-1
v_call: TRBV28
d_call: NA
cdr3_aa: CASRGNTEAFF
cdr3_nt: TGTGCCAGCAGGGGTAACACTGAAGCTTTCTTT

clone_size: NA
j_call: TRBJ2-7
v_call: TRBV7-2
d_call: NA
cdr3_aa: CASSLQGRPSYEQYF
cdr3_nt: TGTGCCAGCAGCTTACAGGGGAGGCCCTCCTACGAGCAGTACTTC

clone_size: NA
j_call: TRBJ1-2
v_call: TRBV5-4
d_call: NA
cdr3_aa: CASSWPNWGYTF
cdr3_nt: TGTGCCAGCAGCTGGCCGAATTGGGGCTACACCTTC

clone_size: NA
j_call: TRBJ2-7
v_call: TRBV18
d_call: TRBD2
cdr3_aa: CASSPTPGPTGGEQYF
cdr3_nt: TGTGCCAGCTCACCGACGCCCGGGCCCACGGGGGGCGAGCAGTACTTC

clone_size: NA
j_call: TRBJ2-7
v_call: TRBV6-5
d_call: TRBD2
cdr3_aa: CASSYAGDPREQYF
cdr3_nt: TGTGCCAGCAGTTACGCGGGGGACCCTCGAGAGCAGTACTTC

clone_size: NA
j_call: TRBJ2-3
v_call: TRBV6-1
d_call: TRBD2
cdr3_aa: CASSELADSTDTQYF
cdr3_nt: TGTGCCAGCAGTGAACTAGCGGACTCAACAGATACGCAGTATTTT

clone_size: NA
j_call: TRBJ2-3
v_call: TRBV27
d_call: NA
cdr3_aa: CASSLASTDTQYF
cdr3_nt: TGTGCCAGCAGTTTAGCTAGCACAGATACGCAGTATTTT

clone_size: once
j_call: TRBJ1-6
v_call: TRBV5-1
d_call: NA
cdr3_aa: CASSLSGDYNSPLHF
cdr3_nt: TGCGCCAGCAGCTTGTCGGGCGACTATAATTCACCCCTCCACTTT

clone_size: NA
j_call: TRBJ1-1
v_call: TRBV6-5
d_call: NA
cdr3_aa: CASSYPDPRAGEAFF
cdr3_nt: TGTGCCAGCAGTTACCCTGACCCTCGGGCTGGTGAAGCTTTCTTT

clone_size: NA
j_call: TRBJ1-2
v_call: TRBV5-1
d_call: NA
cdr3_aa: CASSLEAGTNYGYTF
cdr3_nt: TGCGCCAGCAGCTTGGAAGCAGGAACTAACTATGGCTACACCTTC

clone_size: NA
j_call: TRBJ1-1
v_call: TRBV2
d_call: TRBD1
cdr3_aa: CASRVTGINTEAFF
cdr3_nt: TGTGCCAGCAGGGTGACAGGGATAAACACTGAAGCTTTCTTT

clone_size: NA
j_call: TRBJ2-1
v_call: TRBV5-1
d_call: NA
cdr3_aa: CASSGSGSSYNEQFF
cdr3_nt: TGCGCCAGCAGTGGTAGCGGATCCTCCTACAATGAGCAGTTCTTC

clone_size: NA
j_call: TRBJ1-5
v_call: TRBV2
d_call: NA
cdr3_aa: CASRPTEVSYSNQPQHF
cdr3_nt: TGTGCCAGCAGACCGACAGAGGTTTCATATAGCAATCAGCCCCAGCATTTT

clone_size: few
j_call: TRBJ2-2
v_call: TRBV7-8
d_call: NA
cdr3_aa: CASSSWGSPGELFF
cdr3_nt: TGTGCCAGCAGCTCCTGGGGTAGCCCCGGGGAGCTGTTTTTT